Presented here are 12 T cell receptor beta chains from one specimen sequenced in a study of T cells and copy number aberrations in small-cell lung cancer. The method was immunoSEQ multiplex PCR; TCRdb's version includes in-frame clones alone and lacks a portion of them. Found here are roughly 1,300 clones, roughly 83% of them singletons; the top ten hold approximately 3%. What was sequenced was tumor tissue. These TCRs come from a woman aged 50 to 65 with small cell lung cancer.

The chain carries TRBV30 and TRBJ2-7, with TRBD1 as a possible D gene (5 bases). This CDR3 is built from 15 residues. The germline V gene encodes CDR1 GTSNPN and CDR2 SVGIG (reference sequence). The V end lost 7 bases, the J end lost 7 bases, and 26 bases lay between the germline ends. The CDR3 reads CAFDQGRGSLHEQYF. The CDR3 DNA sequence: TGTGCCTTCGACCAGGGTAGGGGCTCCCTCCATGAGCAGTACTTC.

The chain joins TRBV6-1 to TRBJ2-7; TRBD2 is a possible D gene (6 bases). CDR3 length: 16 residues. From germline, CDR1 is MNHNS and CDR2 SASEGT. V gave up 4 bases and J gave up 2 bases, with 18 bases separating them. The DNA for the CDR3 is TGTGCCAGCAGTGGGGCGGCGGGACGGACGACCTACGAGCAGTACTTC. This sequence encodes CASSGAAGRTTYEQYF.

This chain joins TRBV4-3 and TRBJ1-3; D is undetermined. Germline-derived CDR1 and CDR2 are LGHNA and YSLEER. V lost 0 bases and J 4 bases, leaving 1 base between the germline ends. The CDR3 is made up of 12 amino acids. The CDR3 spells CASSQDGNTIYF. CDR3 sequence (DNA): TGCGCCAGCAGCCAAGACGGAAACACCATATATTTT.

This chain uses TRBV11-1 with TRBJ2-2; possible D gene TRBD2, 5 bases. CDR1 is SGHAT, CDR2 FQDESV, per germline (reference sequence). V shed 4 bases and J shed 7 bases, with 19 bases lying between them. This CDR3 spans 16 amino acids. CDR3 region: CASSWGSREYHGELFF. In nucleotides, the CDR3 is TGTGCCAGCAGCTGGGGATCGAGGGAGTATCACGGGGAGCTGTTTTTT.

As for this clone: A junction end diverges from the germline sequence, so it may reflect a read error. J is TRBJ2-7 and V is TRBV30; possible D gene TRBD2, 7 bases. The length of the CDR3 is 13 residues. Germline loops: CDR1 GTSNPN, CDR2 SVGIG (reference sequence). The DNA for the CDR3 is TGTGCCTGGTGGGGGGGCCCCTCCTACGAGCGGTACTTC. Amino acids: CAWWGGPSYERYF.

The chain combines TRBV18 with TRBJ1-1; TRBD1 is a possible D gene (6 bases). The CDR3 runs 14 residues. Trimming removed 2 bases from V and 1 base from J, with 8 bases in between. Looked up from germline, CDR1 is KGHSH and CDR2 is LQKENI. The CDR3 loop reads CASSPGGWNTEAFF. In nucleotides, the CDR3 is TGTGCCAGCTCACCAGGGGGCTGGAACACTGAAGCTTTCTTT.

The chain has TRBV6-5 and TRBJ1-2; 9 nucleotides match TRBD1. The J segment lost 2 bases and the V segment lost 4 bases, leaving 5 bases of the junction unmatched. Germline V CDR1 and CDR2: MNHEY, SVGAGI. The CDR3 has 15 residues. CDR3 coding DNA: TGTGCCAGCAGTTTGACCGGGACAGGGAACTATGGCTACACCTTC. It codes for CASSLTGTGNYGYTF.

The V call is TRBV29-1, the J call TRBJ2-7, with 7 positions matching TRBD2. CDR1 and CDR2 (germline): SQVTM, ANQGSEA. V shed 1 base, J shed 1 base, and the junction held 10 bases outside the gene matches. The CDR3 loop spans 16 amino acids. CDR3 DNA sequence: TGCAGCGTTGAAGGGGATGAGTCTAGCGGATCCTACGAGCAGTACTTC. Its translation: CSVEGDESSGSYEQYF.

The chain has TRBV6-5 and TRBJ2-5; 8 nucleotides agree with TRBD2. Germline-derived CDR1 and CDR2 are MNHEY and SVGAGI. The CDR3 length is 15 residues. The V gene end was trimmed by 6 bases and the J gene end by 5 bases; junction bases not matched to a gene: 11. The CDR3 spells CASRRSGLGLETQYF. CDR3 in DNA: TGTGCCAGCAGAAGGTCGGGACTAGGGCTTGAGACCCAGTACTTC.

This chain connects TRBV27 to TRBJ2-7; TRBD2 aligns across 13 bases. The CDR3 contains 17 residues. The germline V gene has CDR1 MNHEY and CDR2 SMNVEV (reference sequence). V shed 6 bases and J 3 bases; nucleotides not matched to a gene: 11. The CDR3 DNA follows: TGTGCCAGCAGCTACAAACTAGCGGGAGGGCCGAGCTACGAGCAGTACTTC. Translating gives CASSYKLAGGPSYEQYF.

The gene calls are TRBV5-6 and TRBJ1-2; D is unresolved. This CDR3 is 15 amino acids long. V gave up 0 bases and J gave up 1 base, with 10 bases separating them. Germline CDR1 SGHDT, CDR2 YYEEEE. This CDR3 reads CASSLAGLGNYGYTF. For the CDR3, the DNA is TGTGCCAGCAGCTTGGCGGGGTTGGGTAACTATGGCTACACCTTC. The complete variable domain, with remaining parts taken from reference TRBV5-6 and TRBJ1-2, reads DAGVTQSPTHLIKTRGQQVTLRCSPKSGHDTVSWYQQALGQGPQFIFQYYEEEERQRGNFPDRFSGHQFPNYSSELNVNALLLGDSALYLCASSLAGLGNYGYTFGSGTRLTVV.

This clone has just one count. This chain uses TRBV7-9 with TRBJ2-7; tentatively, D is TRBD1 (5 bases). The CDR3 runs 13 residues. Deletions cut 3 bases from V and 2 bases from J, with 8 bases between. Per the germline V gene, CDR1 is SEHNR and CDR2 is FQNEAQ (reference sequence). This chain's CDR3 is CASSFRTTYEQYF. The CDR3 coding sequence is TGTGCCAGCAGCTTTCGGACAACCTACGAGCAGTACTTC.